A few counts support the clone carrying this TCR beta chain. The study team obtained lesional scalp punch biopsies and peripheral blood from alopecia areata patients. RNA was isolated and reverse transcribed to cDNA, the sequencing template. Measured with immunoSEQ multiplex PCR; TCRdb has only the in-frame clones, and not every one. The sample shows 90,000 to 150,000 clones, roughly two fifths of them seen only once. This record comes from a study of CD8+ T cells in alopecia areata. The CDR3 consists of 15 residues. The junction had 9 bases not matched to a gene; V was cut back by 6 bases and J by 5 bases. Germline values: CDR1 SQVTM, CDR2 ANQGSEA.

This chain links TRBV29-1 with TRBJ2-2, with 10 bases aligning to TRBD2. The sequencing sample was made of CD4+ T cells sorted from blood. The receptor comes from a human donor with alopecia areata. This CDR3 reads CSVETRLAGTGELFF. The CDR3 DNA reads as TGCAGCGTGGAGACACGACTAGCGGGTACCGGGGAGCTGTTTTTT.